These T cell receptor beta chains were read from a single sample in a study of cytomegalovirus exposure and HLA in healthy donors. The repertoire was sequenced with immunoSEQ multiplex PCR; TCRdb's copy has only in-frame clones and lacks some. Here the sample spans 250,000 to 400,000 clones, roughly 87% being singletons. Sequencing was carried out using PBMCs. These receptors all come from a man aged 25-45 years in good health and CMV-seronegative. CDR3s include the opening cysteine and the closing phenylalanine or tryptophan. D genes are given only for firm matches. Not all rows give a size; the values are once, few, many and, for expanded clones, a class.

j_gene,len,d_gene,v_gene,abundance,CDR3aa
TRBJ2-1,16,TRBD2,TRBV10-3,NA,CAISESTGLAIEEQFF
TRBJ2-1,16,TRBD2,TRBV4-1,NA,CASSFNSGGVYNEQFF
TRBJ1-6,13,NA,TRBV2,NA,CASSIQGTSPLHF
TRBJ2-2,15,NA,TRBV18,NA,CASSPPGANTGELFF
TRBJ2-1,15,NA,TRBV4-1,NA,CASSYVRVLGNEQFF
TRBJ1-6,15,TRBD1,TRBV6-5,NA,CASNIGQGVFSPLHF
TRBJ2-7,15,TRBD1,TRBV12-5,NA,CASGSEDRWSYEQYF
TRBJ1-3,11,NA,TRBV7-9,NA,CAREVGNTIYF
TRBJ2-1,13,TRBD1,TRBV7-6,NA,CASSLIGTADQFF
TRBJ1-1,14,NA,TRBV5-1,NA,CASSLPGVNTEAFF
TRBJ2-7,16,TRBD1,TRBV27,NA,CASSPKKGQGPYEQYF
TRBJ2-1,15,TRBD2,TRBV5-4,NA,CASSLSGGTYNEQFF
TRBJ2-1,12,TRBD1,TRBV7-9,NA,CASSSQGDEQFF
TRBJ2-5,14,NA,TRBV6-1,NA,CASSKDRIQETQYF
TRBJ2-7,13,NA,TRBV5-1,NA,CASSLDRSYEQYF
TRBJ2-3,12,NA,TRBV4-1,NA,CASSHPADTQYF
TRBJ2-1,14,NA,TRBV5-1,NA,CASSLDFGPLEQFF
TRBJ1-2,16,TRBD1,TRBV2,NA,CASSEPDRGLFYGYTF
TRBJ2-2,12,NA,TRBV7-9,NA,CASSPDTGELFF
TRBJ2-1,16,TRBD1,TRBV5-6,NA,CASSYLDRGAYNEQFF
TRBJ2-3,15,NA,TRBV5-1,NA,CASSFWGVSTDTQYF
TRBJ2-5,15,NA,TRBV2,once,CASSEGRGPQETQYF
TRBJ2-3,15,TRBD2,TRBV6-5,NA,CASSYSAGGLDTQYF
TRBJ2-7,14,TRBD2,TRBV27,NA,CASSRGGLGYEQYF
TRBJ1-2,13,NA,TRBV7-9,NA,CASSFERRAGYTF
TRBJ2-7,15,NA,TRBV4-3,NA,CASSQGRQGTYEQYF
TRBJ2-7,11,NA,TRBV7-9,NA,CASTQGYEQYF
TRBJ1-1,15,TRBD1,TRBV7-2,NA,CASSSQTGAPTEAFF
TRBJ1-2,15,NA,TRBV5-1,NA,CASSLSAGDNYGYTF
TRBJ1-2,15,TRBD1,TRBV28,NA,CASSSHPDRNYGYTF
TRBJ1-1,12,NA,TRBV7-9,NA,CASSQGGNEAFF
TRBJ2-7,11,NA,TRBV5-8,NA,CASTLSYEQYF
TRBJ2-2,19,TRBD1,TRBV4-3,NA,CASSPKVSGQGTNTGELFF
TRBJ2-1,16,TRBD2,TRBV2,once,CASIANGGGSYNEQFF
TRBJ2-6,12,NA,TRBV7-9,NA,CASSSSDRRGTF
TRBJ2-7,14,TRBD2,TRBV6-5,NA,CASRLAGGRNEQYF
TRBJ2-2,18,TRBD2,TRBV19,NA,CASSMRLAGGQYTGELFF
TRBJ2-7,14,NA,TRBV18,NA,CASSPLRAGGEQYF
TRBJ1-1,14,TRBD1,TRBV2,NA,CASRDRGQRTEAFF
TRBJ2-5,15,TRBD2,TRBV23-1,NA,CASSQSRGDGETQYF
TRBJ2-5,16,TRBD2,TRBV5-4,NA,CASSSPLAGYQETQYF
TRBJ2-3,17,TRBD2,TRBV9,NA,CASSAPRSGGVPDTQYF
TRBJ2-5,18,TRBD1,TRBV18,once,CASSPVVGTGAFQETQYF
TRBJ2-1,15,NA,TRBV11-3,once,CASSPDSSAYNEQFF
TRBJ1-1,14,NA,TRBV5-1,NA,CASSLGGENFEAFF
TRBJ1-4,16,NA,TRBV4-1,NA,CASSQEQAGALEKLFF
TRBJ1-5,14,NA,TRBV7-8,NA,CASSPRGDNQPQHF
TRBJ2-7,17,TRBD1,TRBV27,NA,CASRWDRPKGSSYEQYF
TRBJ1-5,14,TRBD1,TRBV2,NA,CASRRQGGNQPQHF
TRBJ1-2,15,TRBD1,TRBV10-3,NA,CAISESATGDYGYTF
TRBJ2-5,14,NA,TRBV27,NA,CASSLLGGTETQYF
TRBJ2-2,13,TRBD1,TRBV9,NA,CASSKTGAGELFF
TRBJ2-1,13,TRBD2,TRBV7-9,NA,CASTRGVFNEQFF
TRBJ1-2,13,TRBD1,TRBV29-1,NA,CSVTGGLYLGYTF
TRBJ1-1,14,NA,TRBV25-1,NA,CASSEAPSDTEAFF
TRBJ1-2,12,NA,TRBV7-6,NA,CASSFAGKGYTF
TRBJ2-1,15,TRBD2,TRBV2,once,CASSEGAGRNNEQFF
TRBJ2-1,15,NA,TRBV27,NA,CASSPSLGAYNEQFF
TRBJ1-2,11,TRBD1,TRBV20-1,NA,CSATTGVLYTF